A single sample gave rise to the 5 T cell receptor beta chains below, sequenced in a study of Graves' ophthalmopathy and Graves' hyperthyroidism. Amplifying from RNA transcripts, the study obtained TCR beta CDR3 regions. The first-round RT-PCR employed HTBI primers together with the Qiagen OneStep RT-PCR kit. A multiplex PCR was then performed as the second round. TCRdb independently ran MiXCR on the multiplex PCR reads; one entry per CDR3 protein. This sample has roughly 410,000 distinct CDR3 sequences, with 15% found just once. The sample taken for sequencing was peripheral blood. These receptors were collected from a woman aged 18-29 years with stable Graves' hyperthyroidism.

This clonotype was counted ten times or more. The rearrangement uses TRBV29-1 and TRBJ1-1; tentatively, D is TRBD1 (5 bases). The length of the CDR3 is 13 residues. Trimming took off 7 bases at V and 6 bases at J, with 18 bases between the two ends. Per the germline V gene, CDR1 is SQVTM and CDR2 is ANQGSEA. The CDR3 coding sequence is TGCAGCGGGGGGAATGGGGGTATGGCTGAAGCTTTCTTT. Encoded protein: CSGGNGGMAEAFF.

In this sample, this clonotype turned up many times. The chain has TRBV29-1 and TRBJ1-1; a possible D gene is TRBD1 (6 bases). Germline V gene lookup returns CDR1 SQVTM and CDR2 ANQGSEA. V was shortened by 3 bases and J by 4 bases, with 15 bases between the two germline ends. The CDR3 is 14 residues long. The CDR3 spells CSVDGGRGGTEAFF. CDR3 in DNA: TGCAGCGTTGACGGGGGGCGCGGGGGCACTGAAGCTTTCTTT.

V usage is TRBV3-1 and J usage is TRBJ2-7, with D tentatively TRBD2 (5 bases). The CDR3 spans 14 residues. CDR1 is LGHDT and CDR2 is YNNKEL in the germline V gene (reference sequence). Trimming took 4 bases from V and 1 from J, leaving 11 bases between them. CDR3 loop: CASSPYRGSYEQYF. The CDR3 nucleotides read TGTGCCAGCAGCCCTTATCGGGGTTCCTACGAGCAGTACTTC.

This clonotype turned up a few times. Lacking the conserved final phenylalanine or tryptophan, this CDR3 likely reflects a read error. This chain uses TRBV7-8 with TRBJ1-2; 7 positions match TRBD1. This CDR3 spans 14 amino acids. Germline V gene sequence: CDR1 SGHVS, CDR2 FQNEAQ. V trimming: 10 bases; J trimming: 6 bases; junction bases outside the gene matches: 14. The CDR3 loop reads CATDPKGADNGYTL. The CDR3 DNA sequence: TGTGCCACAGACCCCAAGGGGGCCGATAATGGCTACACCCTC.

This clonotype has only a few counts. The J gene is TRBJ2-5, the V gene TRBV6-2 or TRBV6-3; D might be TRBD2 (6 bases). The CDR3 consists of 13 residues. The germline V gene encodes CDR1 MNHEY and CDR2 SVGEGT. Trimming cost V 8 bases and J 2 bases, with 12 bases left between them. CDR3 region: CASARAGQETQYF. In nucleotides, the CDR3 is TGTGCCAGCGCGAGGGCGGGGCAAGAGACCCAGTACTTC.